This TCR beta chain was obtained from a study of CD8 T cells in Susac syndrome. Sequencing of TCR beta was performed on blood CD8+ T cells and on blood CD4+ T cells. In the multiple sclerosis control group, patients were treatment-naive and had stable or active relapsing-remitting disease. The RNA, roughly 0.45 to 1 ug, was put through reverse transcription using random hexamers. With immunoSEQ multiplex PCR, TCR beta CDR3 was amplified across 54 Vbeta and 13 Jbeta. One entry per CDR3 protein results from TCRdb running MiXCR on the immunoSEQ multiplex PCR reads. The table shows 110,000 or so distinct CDR3 sequences, with more than 85% occurring only once. About this clonotype: The antigen is not known.

Germline V gene lookup returns CDR1 SGHTS and CDR2 YDEGEE. The germline V and J ends were trimmed by 5 bases and 3 bases, with 9 bases remaining between them. The CDR3 is 12 amino acids. Whole-study findings and limits: An acknowledgment was made by the study that its TCR sequencing and HLA analysis involved relatively few individuals.

The sequence was collected from a human donor with multiple sclerosis. The source material was CD4+ T cells from PBMCs. The chain is built from TRBV5-8 and TRBJ2-7; D gene unclear. DNA of the CDR3: TGTGCCAGCAGGACTGACAACTACGAGCAGTACTTC. Residues: CASRTDNYEQYF.